This T cell receptor (beta chain) originates from a study of human T cells and chemical hapten exposure. Whole-study context: The patch tests put 0.01% DPC on the skin of the upper back and were read 6 days later. Study results and caveats: Significantly greater numbers of large CDR3 similarity clusters came from expanded TCRs than from controls.

The time point denotes: pre-sensitization, week 0. Specified treatment: therapeutic diphenylcyclopropenone sensitization with weekly scalp DPC. The CDR3 is 17 residues long. Germline CDR1 reads SGHRS; CDR2 reads YFSETQ. The V end lost 4 bases, the J end lost 1 base, and 20 bases lay between the germline ends. This clonotype has ten or more counts. No antigen is known for it. The library tagged each cDNA molecule with unique molecular identifiers. In the original processing: With a range of about 20,000 to 690,600, the median per sample was roughly 95,000 TCRs. TCRdb redid the calling of the RACE reads with MiXCR, one entry per CDR3 protein. These V and J calls rely on TCRdb rather than the paper's analysis. Found here are under 65,000 distinct CDR3 sequences, over 8% of them singletons; the top ten hold around 15%.

The sequence was collected from a middle-aged woman with alopecia areata. Some clones in this sample may be carry-over from other donors' samples. The gene calls are TRBV5-1 and TRBJ1-1; TRBD1 might be the D (6 bases). The source material was whole blood, sampled in connection with sensitization to the hapten diphenylcyclopropenone (DPC). For the CDR3, the DNA is TGCGCCAGCAGCCTGACGGTCTGGGGGCAGGGGAACACTGAAGCTTTCTTT. As protein: CASSLTVWGQGNTEAFF.